The present entry profiles one T cell receptor (beta chain) with its context. Its antigen is not yet known. Base quality data are lacking; no much larger clone is found one base away. The sample originates from a study of cytomegalovirus exposure and HLA in healthy donors (dated by TCRdb to 2016 to 2017). With regard to the full study: According to a later analysis, the roughly 130 validation repertoires were produced on the same platform as the 700 or so repertoires of the first cohort. The study was designed to test whether signatures of past pathogen exposure could be identified by cataloging public T cell receptors. Along with the 666-subject first cohort, a separate validation cohort of 120 different subjects was used. High-throughput TCR immunosequencing, statistical association of individual TCRs with disease status, and machine learning were combined to predict cytomegalovirus infection status.

As encoded in the germline V gene, CDR1 is MNHEY while CDR2 is SVGAGI. V sheds 4 bases and J sheds 0 bases, leaving 9 bases between their ends. CDR3 length: 15 amino acids, cysteine to phenylalanine. Only CDR3 DNA remains: 45 bases, in frame from the first base. The donors were included in the validation cohort of 130 or so subjects, a group kept apart from the roughly 730-subject first cohort. Here is what the overall study found, with its caveats: A later analysis lacked HLA typing for the validation cohort, so it scored co-occurrence in that cohort across all 110 or so repertoires. The classifier was reported to diagnose cytomegalovirus status with high specificity and sensitivity in both the original and validation cohorts. In the study, around 150 TCR beta chains were listed as associated with cytomegalovirus. While some public TCRs were present in many individuals, most TCR sequences turned up only very rarely across donors. Subsequent analysis determined that TCRs grouped into clusters in the first cohort also showed a tendency toward co-occurrence across the 120 or so validation repertoires, and approximately 94% of cluster scores exceeded 0. According to the authors, the approach could potentially be generalized to other disease states and immunological phenotypes. In vitro tests confirmed that a few of the cytomegalovirus-associated TCR beta chains recognize cytomegalovirus antigens.

Library construction relied on the immunoSEQ multiplex PCR assay. The original pipeline was this. A statistical classification framework was developed to diagnose cytomegalovirus status using the catalog of TCR beta chain sequences. Drawn from immuneACCESS, this table holds only the in-frame rearrangements with V and J called that TCRdb kept. Clones are partly lost; checked studies trace under half to an unresolved V gene and leave the rest unexplained. V, J and clone size are those of that table, while D and trimming were read from the DNA. This sample holds fewer than 90,000 clones; roughly 95% were observed only once. The top ten hold less than 2% of the sample.

Sequencing was done on a sample of PBMCs. The chain joins TRBV6-5 to TRBJ2-2, with the D segment identity uncertain. The TCR sequence derives from a man aged 18 to 30 in good health and CMV-seropositive. Read as DNA, the sequence is TGTGCCAGCAGTTCCGTCGAGGCGAACACCGGGGAGCTGTTTTTT. Translated, this gives CASSSVEANTGELFF.